A single sample is the source of the 3 T cell receptor beta chains below, sequenced in a study of T cells in Graves' hyperthyroidism and ophthalmopathy. Amplification of TCR beta CDR3 regions was performed using RNA transcripts as template. During a first-round RT-PCR of the TCR CDR3, the HTBI primer set was used. Each CDR3 protein is one row after TCRdb ran MiXCR on the multiplex PCR reads. The repertoire holds around 340,000 distinct CDR3 sequences, around 16% seen once, with roughly 31% in the top ten. Material for sequencing was blood. These receptor sequences come from a young man with Graves' hyperthyroidism.

This clonotype came up a few times. This chain connects TRBV7-2 to TRBJ2-7; the D is unclear. Germline V CDR1 and CDR2: SGHTA, FQGNSA. The CDR3 is 12 residues long. Deletions cut 5 bases from V and 3 bases from J, with 8 bases between. In DNA form, the CDR3 reads TGTGCCAGCAGCCGGGCCAGCTACGAGCAGTACTTC. Amino acid sequence: CASSRASYEQYF.

This clonotype was detected only a few times. V gene TRBV4-1 combines with J gene TRBJ2-1; D gene uncertain. The CDR3 loop spans 13 amino acids. V shed 1 base and J shed 6 bases, with 7 bases lying between them. Germline CDR1 reads MGHRA; CDR2 reads YSYEKL. CDR3 residues: CASSQGLINEQFF. In DNA form, the CDR3 reads TGCGCCAGCAGCCAAGGTTTGATCAATGAGCAGTTCTTC.

This clonotype was recorded many times. This chain uses TRBV20-1 with TRBJ2-7, with 9 bases aligning to TRBD2. The CDR3 sequence is 14 residues long. Per the germline V gene, CDR1 is DFQATT and CDR2 is SNEGSKA (reference sequence). The V gene end was trimmed by 1 base and the J gene end by 6 bases; junction bases not matched to a gene: 7. The chain's CDR3 is CSARVIAGEGEQYF. CDR3 coding DNA: TGCAGTGCTAGAGTAATAGCGGGAGAGGGCGAGCAGTACTTC.